This TCR beta chain was sequenced during a study of T cell repertoires in cytomegalovirus infection. Study at large: In the study, CMV epitopes included recently identified HLA-C-restricted and well-studied HLA-B-restricted ones.

Germline assignment: CDR1 SEHNR and CDR2 FQNEAQ (reference sequence). The trim removed 4 bases at V and 4 bases at J, leaving 8 bases unmatched. The CDR3 is 16 amino acids. TCRdb recomputed calls from the reads with MiXCR, one row per CDR3 protein. The sample shows about a million distinct CDR3 sequences, roughly a third of them seen only once. A word on this clonotype: Its antigen remains unidentified.

Study-level findings and limits: Clonotypes of TCR beta that were HLA-C-restricted and CMV-specific dominated the ex vivo response.

The V call is TRBV7-9, the J call TRBJ2-2; TRBD2 aligns across 8 bases. The sequences come from cultured CD8+ T cells from PBMCs, collected from culture after CMV antigen stimulation. This TCR came from a human donor in good health (CMV status not recorded). Some clones in this sample may be carry-over from other donors' samples. CDR3 DNA sequence: TGTGCCAGCAGCTGGGGCAGCCTAGCGGGCACCGGGGAGCTGTTTTTT. Protein: CASSWGSLAGTGELFF.